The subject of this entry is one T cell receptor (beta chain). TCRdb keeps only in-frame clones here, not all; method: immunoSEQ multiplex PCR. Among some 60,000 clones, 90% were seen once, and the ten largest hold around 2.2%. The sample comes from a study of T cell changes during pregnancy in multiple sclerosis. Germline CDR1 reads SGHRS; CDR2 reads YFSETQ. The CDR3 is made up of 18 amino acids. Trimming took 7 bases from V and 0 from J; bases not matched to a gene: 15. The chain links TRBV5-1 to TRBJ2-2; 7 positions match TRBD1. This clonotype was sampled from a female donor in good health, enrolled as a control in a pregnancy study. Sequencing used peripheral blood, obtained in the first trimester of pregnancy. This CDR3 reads CASRAGTVFVTNTGELFF. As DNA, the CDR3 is TGCGCCAGCCGAGCCGGGACAGTCTTCGTCACGAACACCGGGGAGCTGTTTTTT.